These 27 T cell receptor beta chains were sequenced from one sample in a study of blood T cell repertoires in COVID-19. Generated by immunoSEQ multiplex PCR, the TCRdb table keeps only in-frame clones and is missing some. This table has 330,000 or so clones, roughly 90% appearing once. The sequenced sample consisted of peripheral blood. The receptor set was obtained from a man aged 25-45 years with COVID-19, enrolled during active disease.

The chain uses TRBV9 and TRBJ1-6; 7 nucleotides line up with TRBD1. The length of the CDR3 is 17 residues. CDR1 is SGDLS and CDR2 is YYNGEE in the germline V gene. V lost 3 bases to trimming and J lost 0 bases; unmatched junction nucleotides: 6. CDR3 loop: CASSGSDRSSYNSPLHF. The CDR3 DNA reads as TGTGCCAGCAGCGGATCGGACAGGAGCTCCTATAATTCACCCCTCCACTTT.

V gene TRBV19 combines with J gene TRBJ1-5; 8 bases agree with TRBD1. Germline V gene sequence: CDR1 LNHDA, CDR2 SQIVND (reference sequence). This CDR3 has 16 amino acids. The trim removed 7 bases at V and 10 bases at J, leaving 18 bases unmatched. The CDR3 reads CASNPTGVTSGGPQHF. CDR3 DNA sequence: TGTGCCAGTAACCCGACAGGGGTCACTTCTGGGGGTCCCCAGCATTTT. Using reference TRBV19 and TRBJ1-5 for the parts outside the CDR3, the full variable domain is DGGITQSPKYLFRKEGQNVTLSCEQNLNHDAMYWYRQDPGQGLRLIYYSQIVNDFQKGDIAEGYSVSREKKESFPLTVTSAQKNPTAFYLCASNPTGVTSGGPQHFGDGTRLSIL.

The chain couples TRBV27 to TRBJ1-1; a weak D match, TRBD1 (5 bases). The V gene's germline CDR1 is MNHEY and CDR2 SMNVEV (reference sequence). V was shortened by 2 bases and J by 6 bases, with 13 bases between the two germline ends. The CDR3 sequence is 14 residues long. CDR3 in amino acids: CASSLKARGSEAFF. The CDR3 DNA reads as TGTGCCAGCAGTTTAAAGGCTAGGGGATCTGAAGCTTTCTTT.

This clone was recorded at least ten times. The rearrangement links TRBV11-3 to TRBJ2-7, with 10 nucleotides matching TRBD1. Trimming removed 5 bases from V and 1 base from J; junction bases left unmatched: 5. Per germline, CDR1 SGHNT and CDR2 YENEEA. This CDR3 spans 15 amino acids. The DNA for the CDR3 is TGTGCCAGCAGCCCTCGGACAGGGGGGTCCTACGAGCAGTACTTC. Translating gives CASSPRTGGSYEQYF.

The V call is TRBV27, the J call TRBJ2-2; perhaps TRBD1 as D (6 bases). CDR3 length: 15 residues. The germline V and J ends were trimmed by 2 bases and 4 bases, with 11 bases remaining between them. Per germline, CDR1 MNHEY and CDR2 SMNVEV (reference sequence). CDR3 in amino acids: CASSLMGAVTGELFF. Written as DNA, the CDR3 is TGTGCCAGCAGTTTAATGGGGGCGGTCACCGGGGAGCTGTTTTTT.

The chain employs TRBV28 and TRBJ1-1; TRBD1 matches 8 bases. The germline gives CDR1 MDHEN, CDR2 SYDVKM. V shed 3 bases, J shed 5 bases, and the junction held 11 bases outside the gene matches. The CDR3 sequence is 16 residues long. Here the CDR3 reads CASSFLDWTGNTEAFF. The CDR3 bases are TGTGCCAGCAGTTTCCTAGACTGGACAGGGAATACTGAAGCTTTCTTT.

The genes are TRBV6-6 and TRBJ2-1; 10 bases fit TRBD2. V was pared by 5 bases and J by 7 bases, with 8 bases of the junction left unmatched. Germline V gene data show CDR1 as MNHNY and CDR2 as SVGAGI (reference sequence). CDR3 length: 15 amino acids. DNA for the CDR3: TGTGCCAGCAGTCCAGGGGGACTAGCGAAGAATGAGCAGTTCTTC. It yields the protein CASSPGGLAKNEQFF.

This chain links TRBV4-3 with TRBJ2-5, with 8 bases lining up with TRBD2. The CDR3 is 15 amino acids. Germline trimming cut 1 base from V and 3 bases from J; bases unmatched to any gene: 4. Germline CDR1 LGHNA, CDR2 YSLEER. CDR3 in amino acids: CASSQVAGGEETQYF. The CDR3 DNA reads as TGCGCCAGCAGCCAAGTCGCGGGGGGAGAAGAGACCCAGTACTTC.

The V call is TRBV5-1, the J call TRBJ2-3; D remains ambiguous. CDR3 length: 16 residues. Trimming shortened V by 0 bases and J by 0 bases, and 11 bases separated the two germline ends. From germline, CDR1 is SGHRS and CDR2 YFSETQ. CDR3 sequence: CASSLVWADSTDTQYF. The CDR3 nucleotides read TGCGCCAGCAGCTTGGTATGGGCAGACAGCACAGATACGCAGTATTTT. The entire variable domain, with the rest obtained from reference TRBV5-1 and TRBJ2-3, is as follows: KAGVTQTPRYLIKTRGQQVTLSCSPISGHRSVSWYQQTPGQGLQFLFEYFSETQRNKGNFPGRFSGRQFSNSRSEMNVSTLELGDSALYLCASSLVWADSTDTQYFGPGTRLTVL.

This rearrangement joins TRBV15 to TRBJ1-1; 7 bases map to TRBD1. Germline V gene sequence: CDR1 LNHNV, CDR2 YYDKDF (reference sequence). The CDR3 sequence is 18 residues long. The junction had 11 bases not matched to a gene; V was cut back by 1 base and J by 0 bases. The CDR3 DNA sequence: TGTGCCACCAGCAGAGTCTTTGGGACAGCCATTATGAACACTGAAGCTTTCTTT. Amino acid sequence: CATSRVFGTAIMNTEAFF.

The rearrangement joins TRBV5-4 to TRBJ2-1; TRBD2 matches 10 bases. The CDR3 totals 17 residues. V dropped 2 bases and J dropped 4; count of bases not matched to a gene: 9. Germline CDR1 SGHNT, CDR2 YYREEE (reference sequence). The CDR3 spells CASSFGIAGGGYNEQFF. CDR3 bases: TGTGCCAGCAGCTTCGGGATAGCGGGAGGAGGGTACAATGAGCAGTTCTTC.

There are many counts of this clone. The J gene is TRBJ1-1, the V gene TRBV29-1; D is uncertain. Looked up from germline, CDR1 is SQVTM and CDR2 is ANQGSEA. The V gene lost 7 bases and the J gene lost 5 bases, with 17 bases spanning the gap. The CDR3 is 13 amino acids. CDR3 residues: CSAKQSQGTEAFF. CDR3 DNA: TGCAGCGCAAAACAGTCCCAAGGAACTGAAGCTTTCTTT.

This chain links TRBV9 with TRBJ2-7; 11 nucleotides match TRBD1. V dropped 3 bases and J dropped 6; count of bases not matched to a gene: 11. CDR3 length equals 16 residues. The germline V gene encodes CDR1 SGDLS and CDR2 YYNGEE. CDR3 amino acids: CASSADGQGASIEQYF. CDR3 DNA: TGTGCCAGCAGCGCGGATGGACAGGGGGCGTCTATCGAGCAGTACTTC.

This chain connects TRBV15 to TRBJ1-3, with TRBD1 identical over 8 bases. Germline CDR1 is LNHNV and CDR2 is YYDKDF (reference sequence). V dropped 0 bases and J dropped 5; count of bases not matched to a gene: 9. The CDR3 loop spans 17 amino acids. The CDR3 loop reads CATSRDVGQGARNTIYF. CDR3 nucleotides: TGTGCCACCAGCAGAGATGTTGGGCAGGGGGCTAGAAACACCATATATTTT.

The table lists this clone with a count of one. This rearrangement joins TRBV19 to TRBJ2-7; 7 nucleotides line up with TRBD2. CDR1 is LNHDA and CDR2 is SQIVND in the germline V gene (reference sequence). Losses at the gene ends were 1 base for V and 3 bases for J; bases not matched to a gene: 6. The CDR3 extends over 15 amino acids. The CDR3 sequence is CASSIGLAVLYEQYF. CDR3 sequence (DNA): TGTGCCAGTAGTATAGGGCTAGCGGTCCTCTACGAGCAGTACTTC.

V usage is TRBV18 and J usage is TRBJ2-7, with TRBD2 as a possible D gene (5 bases). Germline CDR1 is KGHSH and CDR2 is LQKENI. V shed 3 bases and J shed 3 bases, with 12 bases lying between them. CDR3 length: 14 amino acids. The CDR3 DNA sequence: TGTGCCAGCTCACCGAGGGCGCCGATCTACGAGCAGTACTTC. It yields the protein CASSPRAPIYEQYF.

The rearrangement uses TRBV27 and TRBJ2-7, with D perhaps TRBD1 (6 bases). This CDR3 spans 13 amino acids. Trimming took off 2 bases at V and 3 bases at J, with 8 bases between the two ends. The germline V gene has CDR1 MNHEY and CDR2 SMNVEV (reference sequence). In nucleotides, the CDR3 is TGTGCCAGCAGTTTAGCACAGGGCTACGAGCAGTACTTC. Translating gives CASSLAQGYEQYF.

The DNA for the CDR3 is TGTGCCAGCAGTTCGGGGATGACAGGAGCGGATCAGCCCCAGCATTTT. Translating it yields CASSSGMTGADQPQHF. This chain links TRBV27 with TRBJ1-5; D may be TRBD1 (6 bases). The CDR3 is made up of 16 amino acids. The germline V gene encodes CDR1 MNHEY and CDR2 SMNVEV (reference sequence). V lost 4 bases to trimming and J lost 5 bases, with 18 bases between them.

The V gene is TRBV6-5, the J gene TRBJ2-7, with TRBD2 matching over 7 bases. V was clipped by 2 bases and J by 3 bases; unmatched bases: 4. The CDR3 consists of 14 residues. Germline V gives CDR1 MNHEY, CDR2 SVGAGI. DNA of the CDR3: TGTGCCAGCAGTTACGGACTAGGATACTACGAGCAGTACTTC. Translation gives CASSYGLGYYEQYF.

This rearrangement joins TRBV6-5 to TRBJ2-5, with 7 bases matching TRBD2. The germline V gene has CDR1 MNHEY and CDR2 SVGAGI. The V and J ends lost 7 bases and 5 bases, in that order; junction bases with no gene match: 13. This CDR3 has 15 residues. CDR3 amino acids: CASTLLGGNGETQYF. The CDR3 region has the DNA TGTGCCAGCACCCTACTGGGGGGGAATGGGGAGACCCAGTACTTC.

This clone has only a few counts. The CDR3 sequence: CAISGGQGAGNYGYTF. The CDR3 bases are TGTGCCATCAGCGGGGGACAGGGGGCGGGAAACTATGGCTACACCTTC. The J gene is TRBJ1-2, the V gene TRBV10-3, with 12 nucleotides matching TRBD1. This CDR3 contains 16 residues. Per the germline V gene, CDR1 is ENHRY and CDR2 is SYGVKD. V shed 6 bases and J 2 bases; nucleotides not matched to a gene: 7.

The chain combines TRBV20-1 with TRBJ1-2; no clear D gene. CDR1 DFQATT and CDR2 SNEGSKA come from the germline V gene (reference sequence). The CDR3 contains 11 residues. Trimming shortened V by 6 bases and J by 1 base, and 6 bases separated the two germline ends. The CDR3 spells CSAEINYGYTF. In DNA, the CDR3 is TGCAGTGCAGAGATTAACTATGGCTACACCTTC.

This sequence joins TRBV19 and TRBJ2-2; TRBD1 might be the D (6 bases). The CDR3 has 16 amino acids. From germline, CDR1 is LNHDA and CDR2 SQIVND (reference sequence). V was cut by 7 bases and J by 0 bases, with 15 bases left in between. The DNA for the CDR3 is TGTGCCAGTATGCCTCTCAGGGGTTCGAACACCGGGGAGCTGTTTTTT. Translating gives CASMPLRGSNTGELFF. The full variable domain, rest sourced from reference TRBV19 and TRBJ2-2, is DGGITQSPKYLFRKEGQNVTLSCEQNLNHDAMYWYRQDPGQGLRLIYYSQIVNDFQKGDIAEGYSVSREKKESFPLTVTSAQKNPTAFYLCASMPLRGSNTGELFFGEGSRLTVL.

This chain uses TRBV28 with TRBJ1-5; TRBD1 is a possible D gene (5 bases). V lost 6 bases and J lost 4, with 16 bases in between. The CDR3 runs 15 residues. Germline-derived CDR1 and CDR2 are MDHEN and SYDVKM. The CDR3 nucleotides read TGTGCCAGCAGGGGGTCGGGGGGGATGAATCAGCCCCAGCATTTT. Its protein product is CASRGSGGMNQPQHF. The whole variable domain, remainder taken from reference TRBV28 and TRBJ1-5, is DVKVTQSSRYLVKRTGEKVFLECVQDMDHENMFWYRQDPGLGLRLIYFSYDVKMKEKGDIPEGYSVSREKKERFSLILESASTNQTSMYLCASRGSGGMNQPQHFGDGTRLSIL.

This clone was seen only a few times. The chain carries TRBV19 and TRBJ1-1, with 10 nucleotides matching TRBD1. V lost 7 bases, J lost 5 bases, and 10 bases stayed unmatched. The CDR3 consists of 15 residues. The germline gives CDR1 LNHDA, CDR2 SQIVND (reference sequence). Here the CDR3 DNA reads TGTGCCAGTATTCCCACGGGACAGGGGTGGACTGAAGCTTTCTTT. This gives the protein CASIPTGQGWTEAFF.

This clone was picked up one time. The chain uses TRBV4-3 and TRBJ2-7, with TRBD2 identical over 8 bases. There are 17 residues in the CDR3. Germline values: CDR1 LGHNA, CDR2 YSLEER. V trimming: 0 bases; J trimming: 1 base; junction bases outside the gene matches: 8. CDR3 coding DNA: TGCGCCAGCAGCCAAGAGCCCCCAGCGGGGGAGTCCTACGAGCAGTACTTC. Translating it yields CASSQEPPAGESYEQYF.

V and J are TRBV6-6 and TRBJ1-2, with D uncertain. The CDR3 length is 13 residues. V lost 0 bases and J 6 bases, leaving 8 bases between the germline ends. Germline assignment: CDR1 MNHNY and CDR2 SVGAGI (reference sequence). CDR3 DNA sequence: TGTGCCAGCAGTTACTCTTCGGAGAATGGCTACACCTTC. This translates into CASSYSSENGYTF.